This entry lists 28 T cell receptor beta chains sequenced from one sample in a study of shared clonotypes between healthy human individuals. Only in-frame clones appear in the TCRdb table, and some are missing; sequencing was by immunoSEQ multiplex PCR. The sample contains approximately 980,000 clones, 76% of which appear only once. Sequencing was performed on memory CD4+ T cells sorted from blood. Subset defined: CD45RA-negative fraction. These receptors were taken from a man younger than 35 in good health.

The chain links TRBV28 to TRBJ1-2; D is possibly TRBD1 (5 bases). Trimming took off 5 bases at V and 2 bases at J, with 15 bases between the two ends. From germline, CDR1 is MDHEN and CDR2 SYDVKM. This CDR3 spans 15 amino acids. The CDR3 region has the DNA TGTGCCAGCAGTCGAGGACCGGGACCCAACTATGGCTACACCTTC. It encodes CASSRGPGPNYGYTF.

The genes are TRBV4-2 and TRBJ1-1; tentatively, D is TRBD1 (5 bases). V was pared by 1 base and J by 3 bases, with 15 bases between. Germline CDR1 is LGHNA and CDR2 is YNFKEQ. The length of the CDR3 is 16 residues. This chain's CDR3 is CASSQVGLMGDTEAFF. The CDR3 DNA reads TGTGCCAGCAGCCAAGTAGGACTCATGGGGGACACTGAAGCTTTCTTT.

The chain is built from TRBV5-1 and TRBJ1-1; D gene uncertain. The V gene lost 4 bases and the J gene lost 1 base, with 11 bases spanning the gap. CDR1 is SGHRS and CDR2 is YFSETQ in the germline V gene. This CDR3 is built from 14 residues. CDR3 coding DNA: TGCGCCAGCAGCGCCGCCGGGTCGAACACTGAAGCTTTCTTT. Translating it yields CASSAAGSNTEAFF.

This clone was detected only a few times. The CDR3 DNA is TGTGCCAGCCTGCTAAGTTCTAGCGGGGGTCCTAGCACAGATACGCAGTATTTT. This gives the protein CASLLSSSGGPSTDTQYF. This chain links TRBV28 with TRBJ2-3; TRBD2 matches 10 bases. V was clipped by 8 bases and J by 0 bases; unmatched bases: 14. The CDR3 totals 18 residues. The V gene's germline CDR1 is MDHEN and CDR2 SYDVKM.

This rearrangement joins TRBV6-6 to TRBJ2-1; D might be TRBD1 (5 bases). The CDR3 has 13 residues. With 2 bases removed from V and 10 bases from J, the gap between germline ends came to 12 bases. Germline lookup yields CDR1 MNHNY and CDR2 SVGAGI (reference sequence). The CDR3 region has the DNA TGTGCCAGCAGTTACCAGGGTGGATTCGAGCAGTTCTTC. It encodes CASSYQGGFEQFF.

The gene calls are TRBV19 and TRBJ2-3, with 11 bases lining up with TRBD2. Germline CDR1 LNHDA, CDR2 SQIVND (reference sequence). V dropped 4 bases and J dropped 0; count of bases not matched to a gene: 9. This CDR3 region has 18 residues. CDR3 DNA: TGTGCCAGTAGTAGTACTAGCGGGAGAGGGGAGAGCACAGATACGCAGTATTTT. Protein product: CASSSTSGRGESTDTQYF.

This sequence joins TRBV9 and TRBJ1-1, with D hard to call. The CDR3 is made up of 15 amino acids. Germline-derived CDR1 and CDR2 are SGDLS and YYNGEE. Trimming left V 2 bases short and J 4 bases short, with 15 bases between. CDR3 DNA: TGTGCCAGCAGCGTGAGCGAGGCCGGGCCCACTGAAGCTTTCTTT. It specifies CASSVSEAGPTEAFF.

This clone came up once. The chain uses TRBV7-2 and TRBJ2-7, with 10 positions matching TRBD2. The J segment lost 2 bases and the V segment lost 6 bases, leaving 4 bases of the junction unmatched. The germline CDR1 and CDR2 sequences are SGHTA and FQGNSA. This CDR3 is built from 14 residues. For the CDR3, the DNA is TGTGCCAGCAGTGGACTAGCGGACGCCTACGAGCAGTACTTC. Translating gives CASSGLADAYEQYF.

This clone was seen only once. The chain carries TRBV6-4 and TRBJ2-1; D call uncertain. Germline CDR1 and CDR2: MRHNA and SNTAGT. Trimming removed 4 bases from V and 9 bases from J, with 13 bases in between. This CDR3 region has 13 residues. DNA of the CDR3: TGTGCCAGCAGTGCCTCCGGTGGATTTGAGCAGTTCTTC. Translating it yields CASSASGGFEQFF.

Concerning this clone itself: The same CDR3 arises from other DNA sequences in this sample as well. The V call is TRBV5-1, the J call TRBJ1-1; D gene uncertain. Germline CDR1 and CDR2: SGHRS and YFSETQ. CDR3 length equals 12 residues. V was cut by 3 bases and J by 2 bases, with 5 bases left in between. This chain's CDR3 is CASSSRNTEAFF. Written as DNA, the CDR3 is TGCGCCAGCAGCTCCCGAAACACTGAAGCTTTCTTT. Based on the CDR3 plus reference TRBV5-1 and TRBJ1-1, the full variable domain is KAGVTQTPRYLIKTRGQQVTLSCSPISGHRSVSWYQQTPGQGLQFLFEYFSETQRNKGNFPGRFSGRQFSNSRSEMNVSTLELGDSALYLCASSSRNTEAFFGQGTRLTVV.

In this sample, this clone turned up a few times. The chain couples TRBV18 to TRBJ1-2, with D possibly matching TRBD1 (5 bases). Germline values: CDR1 KGHSH, CDR2 LQKENI. The CDR3 has 13 residues. The V gene lost 6 bases and the J gene lost 6 bases, with 14 bases spanning the gap. The CDR3 nucleotides read TGTGCCAGCTCCCAATACCAGGGTGATGGCTACACCTTC. The encoded protein is CASSQYQGDGYTF. The full variable domain, with the rest looked up from reference TRBV18 and TRBJ1-2, is NAGVMQNPRHLVRRRGQEARLRCSPMKGHSHVYWYRQLPEEGLKFMVYLQKENIIDESGMPKERFSAEFPKEGPSILRIQQVVRGDSAAYFCASSQYQGDGYTFGSGTRLTVV.

This chain connects TRBV11-2 to TRBJ1-2; D gene unclear. The CDR3 runs to 15 residues. Per germline, CDR1 SGHAT and CDR2 FQNNGV. V was pared by 2 bases and J by 5 bases, with 15 bases between. CDR3 loop: CASSLRSEAIYGYTF. The CDR3 coding sequence is TGTGCCAGCAGCTTAAGATCCGAAGCCATTTATGGCTACACCTTC.

The chain's CDR3 is CASSEAWTGTDTQYF. In DNA form, the CDR3 reads TGTGCCAGCAGTGAAGCCTGGACAGGCACAGATACGCAGTATTTT. The rearrangement links TRBV6-1 to TRBJ2-3; a possible D gene is TRBD1 (6 bases). Germline V lookup: CDR1 MNHNS, CDR2 SASEGT. The CDR3 extends over 15 amino acids. V dropped 0 bases and J dropped 1 base, with 8 bases sitting between them.

This rearrangement joins TRBV6-5 to TRBJ1-1; the D is unclear. Germline assignment: CDR1 MNHEY and CDR2 SVGAGI. V gave up 0 bases and J gave up 1 base, with 6 bases separating them. The CDR3 runs to 14 residues. The CDR3 region is CASSYSWGNTEAFF. CDR3 bases: TGTGCCAGCAGTTACTCGTGGGGGAACACTGAAGCTTTCTTT.

In its sample, this clone was seen a few times. The identical CDR3 is also encoded by other nucleotide sequences in the sample. The chain is built from TRBV7-6 and TRBJ1-5; D not certain. Looked up from germline, CDR1 is SGHVS and CDR2 is FNYEAQ. The CDR3 is 12 amino acids. Trimming stripped 4 bases from V and 3 bases from J, with 4 bases between. The CDR3 sequence is CASSSLNQPQHF. CDR3 coding DNA: TGTGCCAGCAGCTCACTCAATCAGCCCCAGCATTTT.

Written as DNA, the CDR3 is TGTGCCAGCAGTCACGGGGGGGGTGACACTGAAGCTTTCTTT. Residues: CASSHGGGDTEAFF. This chain connects TRBV28 to TRBJ1-1; a possible D gene is TRBD1 (5 bases). CDR1 and CDR2 from the germline V gene are MDHEN and SYDVKM. V gave up 5 bases and J gave up 3 bases, with 13 bases separating them. This CDR3 comprises 14 residues.

The V gene is TRBV14, the J gene TRBJ2-2; D remains ambiguous. Trimming left V 3 bases short and J 7 bases short, with 3 bases between. CDR3 length equals 11 residues. Germline CDR1 is SGHDN and CDR2 is FVKESK. The CDR3 is CASSQRGELFF. As DNA, the CDR3 is TGTGCCAGCAGCCAGCGCGGGGAGCTGTTTTTT.

This sequence joins TRBV10-3 and TRBJ2-7; D is ambiguous. This CDR3 has 14 residues. Germline loops: CDR1 ENHRY, CDR2 SYGVKD. Trimming shortened V by 6 bases and J by 3 bases, and 15 bases separated the two germline ends. In nucleotides, the CDR3 is TGTGCCATCAGCGGCGGAGCTGTGGGCTACGAGCAGTACTTC. Translating it yields CAISGGAVGYEQYF.

The genes are TRBV6-4 and TRBJ1-1; unclear D gene. V lost 3 bases to trimming and J lost 10 bases, with 15 bases between them. The CDR3 extends over 13 amino acids. Germline V gives CDR1 MRHNA, CDR2 SNTAGT. In DNA form, the CDR3 reads TGTGCCAGCAGTGAGCTGGGGAGCGGGCGAGCTTTCTTT. It specifies CASSELGSGRAFF.

The chain employs TRBV5-6 and TRBJ1-6, with D possibly TRBD1 on 6 matching bases. Trimming stripped 1 base from V and 7 bases from J, with 9 bases between. The CDR3 contains 14 residues. CDR1 is SGHDT and CDR2 is YYEEEE in the germline V gene. The CDR3 sequence is CASSLFDRNSPLHF. The CDR3 bases are TGTGCCAGCAGCTTGTTTGACAGGAATTCACCCCTCCACTTT.

The chain combines TRBV2 with TRBJ1-4, with 8 bases matching TRBD1. CDR3 length: 15 residues. The junction had 6 bases not matched to a gene; V was cut back by 7 bases and J by 2 bases. The V gene's germline CDR1 is SNHLY and CDR2 FYNNEI. CDR3: CASNRRGPTNEKLFF. CDR3 DNA: TGTGCCAGCAACCGCAGGGGGCCGACTAATGAAAAACTGTTTTTT.

This sequence joins TRBV2 and TRBJ2-3; D is possibly TRBD2 (6 bases). V shed 5 bases and J shed 6 bases, with 18 bases lying between them. Per the germline V gene, CDR1 is SNHLY and CDR2 is FYNNEI. CDR3 length: 15 amino acids. DNA for the CDR3: TGTGCCAGCAGTATAGGGCGGGACTTGTGGGATACGCAGTATTTT. This encodes CASSIGRDLWDTQYF.

The rearrangement uses TRBV7-2 and TRBJ1-5, with a tentative D call TRBD1 (5 bases). V dropped 3 bases and J dropped 7 bases, with 16 bases sitting between them. The CDR3 consists of 15 residues. Per the germline V gene, CDR1 is SGHTA and CDR2 is FQGNSA. Here the CDR3 reads CASSFSSDSPQPQHF. CDR3 in DNA: TGTGCCAGCAGCTTCTCCTCTGACAGCCCCCAGCCCCAGCATTTT.

The chain is built from TRBV28 and TRBJ2-2; 9 bases map to TRBD2. V lost 10 bases and J lost 7; bases outside the gene matches: 10. Germline CDR1 is MDHEN and CDR2 is SYDVKM. The CDR3 is 14 amino acids. The CDR3 nucleotides are TGTGCCACCGATATCGGGACTAGCTACGGGGAGCTGTTTTTT. Its translation is CATDIGTSYGELFF.

The chain is built from TRBV10-2 and TRBJ1-5, with D unresolved. The germline gives CDR1 WSHSY, CDR2 SAAADI. V was cut by 1 base and J by 0 bases, with 7 bases left in between. The CDR3 contains 15 residues. CDR3 in amino acids: CASSEYQHSNQPQHF. The CDR3 DNA follows: TGCGCCAGCAGTGAGTACCAACATAGCAATCAGCCCCAGCATTTT.

This chain joins TRBV30 and TRBJ2-7; TRBD1 matches 8 bases. The CDR3 has 12 residues. The germline gives CDR1 GTSNPN, CDR2 SVGIG (reference sequence). Trimming at V came to 3 bases and at J to 5 bases, leaving 3 bases not matched to a gene. The CDR3 spells CAWSPTGDEQYF. The CDR3 DNA reads as TGTGCCTGGAGCCCGACAGGGGACGAGCAGTACTTC.

This chain joins TRBV5-6 and TRBJ2-7; D perhaps matches TRBD1 (6 bases). The CDR3 is 13 amino acids. Germline CDR1 reads SGHDT; CDR2 reads YYEEEE. Trimming removed 0 bases at V and 5 bases at J, with 9 bases between. The chain's CDR3 is CASSLVQGHEQYF. The CDR3 DNA follows: TGTGCCAGCAGCTTGGTACAGGGTCACGAGCAGTACTTC.

The chain has TRBV11-2 and TRBJ1-1; D is possibly TRBD1 (5 bases). The length of the CDR3 is 14 residues. V dropped 2 bases and J dropped 10 bases, with 17 bases sitting between them. The V gene's germline CDR1 is SGHAT and CDR2 FQNNGV. The CDR3 DNA reads as TGTGCCAGCAGCTTAAGAGGGACGGAGTTTTTAGCTTTCTTT. Translating it yields CASSLRGTEFLAFF. Combining the CDR3 with reference TRBV11-2 and TRBJ1-1 gives the whole variable domain EAGVAQSPRYKIIEKRQSVAFWCNPISGHATLYWYQQILGQGPKLLIQFQNNGVVDDSQLPKDRFSAERLKGVDSTLKIQPAKLEDSAVYLCASSLRGTEFLAFFGQGTRLTVV.